The clone carrying this TCR beta chain was seen more than once but under ten times. Antigen specificity is unknown. Sequencing targeted expressed TCRB transcripts, as all isolated RNA had been reverse transcribed. Data came from immunoSEQ multiplex PCR; TCRdb stores just in-frame clones and leaves some out. The sample has more than 150,000 clones, roughly 9% seen once. These data come from a study of beta chain features in type 1 diabetes. General observations from the study: When cDNA is sequenced, cells with high TCR expression could be over-represented. Patients with Type 1 diabetes showed moderately but significantly shorter TCRB CDR3s in all four CD4+ subsets. Researchers reported that naive, central memory and Treg TCRB repertoires appeared more similar in patients than in healthy donors. VDJ junctions sequenced from type 1 diabetes patients showed fewer insertions and more deletions.

Trimming left V 5 bases short and J 6 bases short, with 9 bases between. CDR1 is SGHVS and CDR2 is FQNEAQ in the germline V gene. The CDR3 sequence is 12 residues long. Per donor, one heparinised blood draw averaged about 110 mL. Source material: central memory CD4+ T cells from blood. This receptor was taken from a woman in her twenties or thirties with type 1 diabetes. The rearrangement uses TRBV7-8 and TRBJ2-3, with a tentative D call TRBD2 (6 bases). CDR3 bases: TGTGCCAGCAGCCTTCTAGCGGATACGCAGTATTTT. Its protein is CASSLLADTQYF.